This T cell receptor beta chain was recovered during a study of blood T cell repertoires in COVID-19. Looking at the study overall: Nucleic acid was either cDNA or gDNA, and it came from T cells, B-cell-depleted T cells, or PBMCs.

The CDR3 consists of 14 residues. The germline CDR1 and CDR2 sequences are SGHTA and FQGNSA. V trimming: 2 bases; J trimming: 7 bases; junction bases outside the gene matches: 4. Assay used: immunoSEQ multiplex PCR; TCRdb lists only in-frame clones, some missing. The repertoire holds 65,000 or so clones, 80% to 90% seen once, with about 15% in the top ten. The rearrangement joins TRBV7-2 to TRBJ1-5; TRBD1 agrees at 8 bases. The TCR originated in a man older than 75 with acute or convalescent COVID-19. Sequencing used peripheral blood. CDR3 residues: CASSLTGGGQPQHF. CDR3 coding DNA: TGTGCCAGCAGCTTAACAGGGGGAGGCCAGCCCCAGCATTTT.